Below, one T cell receptor beta chain is given with its context. Other DNA sequences in the sample encode the same CDR3. Measured with immunoSEQ multiplex PCR; TCRdb has only the in-frame clones, and not every one. The sample has 2 million to 3 million clones, around nine tenths seen once. Germline values: CDR1 MNHEY, CDR2 SVGAGI. The V segment lost 9 bases and the J segment 3 bases; nucleotides outside the gene matches: 1. This CDR3 is 11 amino acids long. This entry belongs to a study of shared clonotypes between healthy human individuals. V is TRBV6-5 and J is TRBJ2-7; 8 nucleotides line up with TRBD1. The TCR sequence derives from a man aged 18-30 years in good health. The sample was naive CD4+ T cells sorted from blood. Specified subset: CD45RA+ positively selected. CDR3 protein: CASGQGYEQYF. The CDR3 nucleotides read TGTGCCAGTGGACAGGGCTACGAGCAGTACTTC.